This is a list of T cell receptor beta chains from one sample in a study of CD8 T cells in ankylosing spondylitis. TCRdb re-analysed the 5' RACE reads in MiXCR, keeping a single row per CDR3 protein. This sample has some 700,000 distinct CDR3 sequences, with about 20% found just once. The specimen sequenced was blood, either unsorted or a sorted T cell fraction (not recorded which). The receptor set was obtained from a male donor with ankylosing spondylitis. Both conserved end residues are part of each CDR3. The D gene is left open where the match is weak. The size of a clone is reported for some rows only, either as once, few or many, or as a class for expanded clones.

size,D,V,length,J,DNA,CDR3
few,TRBD2,TRBV20-1,13,TRBJ2-7,TGCAGTGCTAGAAGGGACTACACAGTCGAGCAGTACTTC,CSARRDYTVEQYF
few,.,TRBV20-1,15,TRBJ2-7,TGCAGTGCTACAGAGATAGTACAGACCCTTTACGAGCAGTACTTC,CSATEIVQTLYEQYF
.,TRBD1,TRBV7-3,15,TRBJ2-2,TGTGCCAGCAGCTTGACAGGGAGAGTTCCCGGGGAGCTGTTTTTT,CASSLTGRVPGELFF
.,TRBD2,TRBV6-2/TRBV6-3,15,TRBJ2-3,TGTGCCAGCAGTTACGGCGGGGGGGCCGCAGATACGCAGTATTTT,CASSYGGGAADTQYF
.,TRBD2,TRBV5-1,17,TRBJ2-5,TGCGCCAGCAGCTCCGGACTAGCGGGGGGGGAAATGGAGACCCAGTACTTC,CASSSGLAGGEMETQYF
few,.,TRBV2,15,TRBJ1-1,TGTGCCAGCAGTGATGTCGCCCAGGGGAGGCCTGAAGCTTTCTTT,CASSDVAQGRPEAFF
few,TRBD2,TRBV20-1,15,TRBJ2-7,TGCAGTGCTAGAGATGGACTAGCGGGAGGGTACGAGCAGTACTTC,CSARDGLAGGYEQYF
few,.,TRBV12-3/TRBV12-4,13,TRBJ2-5,TGTGCCAGCAGTTTCGGGGACGAGGAGACCCAGTACTTC,CASSFGDEETQYF
.,TRBD2,TRBV24-1,19,TRBJ2-1,TGTGCCACCAGTGAATCCAGGACTAGCGGGAGGGGGCCCTACAATGAGCAGTTCTTC,CATSESRTSGRGPYNEQFF
few,.,TRBV29-1,15,TRBJ1-1,TGCAGCGTGCCTAGCCCTCGGGGGTTGAACACTGAAGCTTTCTTT,CSVPSPRGLNTEAFF
few,.,TRBV6-1,14,TRBJ1-1,TGTGCCAGCAACGTCGGGTTCATGAACACTGAAGCTTTCTTT,CASNVGFMNTEAFF
.,.,TRBV5-1,13,TRBJ2-7,TGCGCCAGCAGCTTTCTACAGAACTACGAGCAGTACTTC,CASSFLQNYEQYF
few,.,TRBV27,16,TRBJ1-1,TGTGCCAGCAGTCCGCTAATTGACAGCGCGAACACTGAAGCTTTCTTT,CASSPLIDSANTEAFF
many,.,TRBV21-1,13,TRBJ2-1,TGTGCCAGCAGCCCCCGACAGAGCAATGAGCAGTTCTTC,CASSPRQSNEQFF
few,.,TRBV7-9,15,TRBJ2-3,TGTGCCAGCAGCTCTCTAGAACAACACACAGATACGCAGTATTTT,CASSSLEQHTDTQYF
.,.,TRBV2,13,TRBJ1-2,TGTGCCAGCAGTGGTATAGGGGGCTATGGCTACACCTTC,CASSGIGGYGYTF
few,TRBD1,TRBV29-1,13,TRBJ2-2,TGCAGCGTTAGACAGGGATGGACCGGGGAGCTGTTTTTT,CSVRQGWTGELFF
.,.,TRBV20-1,13,TRBJ2-3,TGCAGTGCTAGAGTGGGGAGTTTGGATACGCAGTATTTT,CSARVGSLDTQYF
.,TRBD2,TRBV12-3/TRBV12-4,17,TRBJ2-2,TGTGCCAGCAGTTTAGGAGGTCTAGCGGGAGCCACCGGGGAGCTGTTTTTT,CASSLGGLAGATGELFF
.,.,TRBV18,13,TRBJ2-7,TGTGCCAGCTCACCAATCCAGGGTAGCGAGCAGTACTTC,CASSPIQGSEQYF
.,TRBD2,TRBV29-1,13,TRBJ2-1,TGCAGCGTGATACTAGCGGGGAACAATGAGCAGTTCTTC,CSVILAGNNEQFF
few,.,TRBV28,15,TRBJ1-6,TGTGCCAGCAGAGAGCCCGGGACCCGGAATTCACCCCTCCACTTT,CASREPGTRNSPLHF
few,.,TRBV6-5,12,TRBJ2-2,TGTGCCAGCAGGACGGGGGCCGGGGAGCTGTTTTTT,CASRTGAGELFF
few,.,TRBV10-2,15,TRBJ1-1,TGCGCCAGCAGTGAGTCAATCCGGGGGTCCACTGAAGCTTTCTTT,CASSESIRGSTEAFF
.,TRBD1,TRBV5-1,15,TRBJ2-3,TGCGCCAGCAGCCTGACAGGGGCCCCCACAGATACGCAGTATTTT,CASSLTGAPTDTQYF
many,.,TRBV11-1,13,TRBJ1-1,TGTGCCAGCAGCTTAGGTGTGGAAGGTGAAGCTTTCTTT,CASSLGVEGEAFF
once,TRBD1,TRBV7-8,15,TRBJ2-7,TGTGCCAGCAGCTTAGAATGGGACAGGACCTACGAGCAGTACTTC,CASSLEWDRTYEQYF
.,.,TRBV3-1,13,TRBJ2-1,TGTGCCAGCAGCTTCGCTTCCTACAATGAGCAGTTCTTC,CASSFASYNEQFF
.,.,TRBV24-1,14,TRBJ2-1,TGTGCCACCAGTGATTCCCTGAGAGGTCATGAGCAGTTCTTC,CATSDSLRGHEQFF
once,.,TRBV27,15,TRBJ2-6,TGTGCCAGCAGTACCCCTAGCGTCGGGGCCAACGTCCTGACTTTC,CASSTPSVGANVLTF
.,.,TRBV3-1,14,TRBJ1-2,TGTGCCAGCAGCCGTTCGGACAGCAACTATGGCTACACCTTC,CASSRSDSNYGYTF
many,.,TRBV11-2,12,TRBJ2-7,TGTGCCAGCAGCTCACCAGCTAACGAGCAGTACTTC,CASSSPANEQYF
.,.,TRBV3-1,15,TRBJ1-2,TGTGCCAGCAGCCCCGGCTCGTGGGCAGATCGGGGCTACACCTTC,CASSPGSWADRGYTF
.,TRBD2,TRBV7-6,16,TRBJ2-1,TGTGCCAGCAGCAATAGCGGGAGGGCCAGGTACAATGAGCAGTTCTTC,CASSNSGRARYNEQFF
few,.,TRBV5-5,15,TRBJ2-5,TGTGCCAGCAGCTTCAACTCTCCGGGATCCCCACCGGGGTACTTC,CASSFNSPGSPPGYF
.,.,TRBV12-3/TRBV12-4,15,TRBJ1-3,TGTGCCAGCACCCCAGGGGTGGCGATAGGAAACACCATATATTTT,CASTPGVAIGNTIYF
few,TRBD2,TRBV7-2,14,TRBJ2-1,TGTGCCAGCAGCTTAGTAGCGGGAGAGGATGAGCAGTTCTTC,CASSLVAGEDEQFF
many,.,TRBV12-3/TRBV12-4,13,TRBJ1-1,TGTGCCAGCAGCAATGAGGTCGGCGGTGAAGCTTTCTTT,CASSNEVGGEAFF
few,.,TRBV4-1,16,TRBJ1-4,TGCGCCAGCAGCCAAGATGAGGCCTCAACTAATGAAAAACTGTTTTTT,CASSQDEASTNEKLFF
many,.,TRBV5-5,14,TRBJ2-1,TGTGCCAGCAGCTTTCTCAGGGGAGGTAATGAGCAGTTCTTC,CASSFLRGGNEQFF
few,.,TRBV12-3/TRBV12-4,14,TRBJ2-7,TGTGCCAGCAGTCTACGGACGGGGCGGGACGAGCAGTACTTC,CASSLRTGRDEQYF
few,TRBD1,TRBV20-1,14,TRBJ2-7,TGCAGTGCTACATGGGACAGGAACCCCTACGAGCAGTACTTC,CSATWDRNPYEQYF
.,.,TRBV6-1,16,TRBJ2-1,TGTGCCACGGGGATGGGTTCTAGCCGACACTACAATGAGCAGTTCTTC,CATGMGSSRHYNEQFF
.,TRBD2,TRBV5-1,15,TRBJ2-1,TGCGCCAGCAGCTCCACTAGCGGGAGGGCTAATGAGCAGTTCTTC,CASSSTSGRANEQFF
.,.,TRBV1,13,TRBJ1-4,TGCACCAGCAGCCAGACAGGGAATGAAAAACTGTTTTTT,CTSSQTGNEKLFF
.,.,TRBV20-1,11,TRBJ1-3,TGCAGTGCCTCGGAGGGAAACACCATATATTTT,CSASEGNTIYF
.,.,TRBV5-1,15,TRBJ2-5,TGCGCCAGCAGCTTGTTTTCGGCAGGAAAAGAGACCCAGTACTTC,CASSLFSAGKETQYF
.,TRBD2,TRBV9,15,TRBJ2-1,TGTGCCAGCAGCCGGGATCCTAGCGGCTACAATGAGCAGTTCTTC,CASSRDPSGYNEQFF
.,.,TRBV6-5,14,TRBJ2-1,TGTGCCAGCAGTTCCCGAAGGGGTAACAATGAGCAGTTCTTC,CASSSRRGNNEQFF
.,.,TRBV4-2,15,TRBJ2-5,TGTGCCAGCAGCCAGCAGGGACGGGAAGAAGAGACCCAGTACTTC,CASSQQGREEETQYF
.,TRBD2,TRBV25-1,16,TRBJ2-5,TGTGCCAGCAGTGAATCGGAGCGGGAGGTCCGCCGGGACCAGTACTTC,CASSESEREVRRDQYF